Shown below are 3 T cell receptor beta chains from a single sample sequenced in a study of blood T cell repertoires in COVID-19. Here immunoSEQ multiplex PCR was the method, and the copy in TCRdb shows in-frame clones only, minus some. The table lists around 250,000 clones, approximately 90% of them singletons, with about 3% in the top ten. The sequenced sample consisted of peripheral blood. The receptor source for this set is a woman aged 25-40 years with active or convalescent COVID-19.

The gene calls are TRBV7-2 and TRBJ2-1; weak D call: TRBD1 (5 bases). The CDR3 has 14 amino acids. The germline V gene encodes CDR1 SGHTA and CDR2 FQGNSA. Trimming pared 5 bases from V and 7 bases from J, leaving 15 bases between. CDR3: CASSPLRTTNEQFF. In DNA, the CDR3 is TGTGCCAGCAGCCCGCTGCGGACAACTAATGAGCAGTTCTTC. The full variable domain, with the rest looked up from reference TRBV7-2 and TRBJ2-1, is GAGVSQSPSNKVTEKGKDVELRCDPISGHTALYWYRQSLGQGLEFLIYFQGNSAPDKSGLPSDRFSAERTGGSVSTLTIQRTQQEDSAVYLCASSPLRTTNEQFFGPGTRLTVL.

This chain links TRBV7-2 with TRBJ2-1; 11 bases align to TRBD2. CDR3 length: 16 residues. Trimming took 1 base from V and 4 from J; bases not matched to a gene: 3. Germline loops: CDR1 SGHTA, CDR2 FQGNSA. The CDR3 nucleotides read TGTGCCAGCAGCTTAGATGGGACTAGCGGATACAATGAGCAGTTCTTC. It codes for CASSLDGTSGYNEQFF.

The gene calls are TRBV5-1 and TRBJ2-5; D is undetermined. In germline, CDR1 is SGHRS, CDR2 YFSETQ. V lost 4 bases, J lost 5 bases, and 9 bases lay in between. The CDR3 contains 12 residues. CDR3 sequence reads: CASSTARETQYF. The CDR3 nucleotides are TGCGCCAGCAGCACAGCCAGGGAGACCCAGTACTTC. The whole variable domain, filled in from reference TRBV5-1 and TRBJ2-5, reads KAGVTQTPRYLIKTRGQQVTLSCSPISGHRSVSWYQQTPGQGLQFLFEYFSETQRNKGNFPGRFSGRQFSNSRSEMNVSTLELGDSALYLCASSTARETQYFGPGTRLLVL.